This T cell receptor (beta chain) emerged from a study of blood T cells in healthy people across ages. This CDR3 is 16 amino acids long. Germline V gene lookup returns CDR1 SGDLS and CDR2 YYNGEE. Turning to this clonotype: Germline is not matched at one junction end, which may reflect a read error.

Through a sample-barcoded 5' primer and a J-beta primer mix, a second PCR was run for roughly 6 to 12 cycles. One entry per CDR3 protein results from TCRdb running MiXCR on the 5' RACE reads. The sample contains under 2,000,000 distinct CDR3 sequences, around half of which appear only once. The receptor was derived from a woman aged 40-49 years in good health. This chain links TRBV9 with TRBJ2-1; D is undetermined. The sample was blood. The CDR3 DNA sequence: TGTGCTAGCAGCGTAATTAGTAGCCCCTCCTACAATGAGCAGTTCTTC. Its translation: CASSVISSPSYNEQFF.